Listed below are T cell receptor beta chains from one sample, sequenced in a study of CD8 T cells in Susac syndrome. TCRdb redid the calling of the immunoSEQ multiplex PCR reads with MiXCR, one entry per CDR3 protein. The data hold 140,000 or so distinct CDR3 sequences, with approximately 95% observed a single time. The sample consisted of CD4+ T cells from PBMCs. All receptors come from a human donor in good health. Each CDR3 is given with its conserved first and last residue. The order of the fields is J gene, clone size, V gene, D gene, CDR3 DNA, CDR3 protein. A D gene is named only where the DNA matches it firmly. Size is omitted from some rows. Given values are once, few, many or a class for expanded clones.

>TRBJ2-5|.|TRBV20-1|.
TGCAGTGCTAGACCCGGGACATCAAGGGAGACCCAGTACTTC
CSARPGTSRETQYF
>TRBJ1-1|.|TRBV12-3/TRBV12-4|.
TGTGCCAGCAGTCACCCGCCGGGGGGCGCTTTCTTT
CASSHPPGGAFF
>TRBJ2-2|once|TRBV19|TRBD1
TGTGCCACCTCCTCGGGGACAGCGAACACCGGGGAGCTGTTTTTT
CATSSGTANTGELFF
>TRBJ2-5|.|TRBV5-4|.
TGTGCCAGCAGCTTGGAGCGCCTGGGGAGGGAGACCCAGTACTTC
CASSLERLGRETQYF
>TRBJ2-3|.|TRBV10-1|.
TGCGCCAGCAGTGAGTCCCAGGGTAGCACAGATACGCAGTATTTT
CASSESQGSTDTQYF
>TRBJ2-2|.|TRBV4-1|.
TGCGCCAGCAGCCATGAAACACAGGGTGCCGGGGAGCTGTTTTTT
CASSHETQGAGELFF
>TRBJ2-1|.|TRBV7-3|.
TGTGCCAGCAGCTTAAGTAGCAACTCCTACAATGAGCAGTTCTTC
CASSLSSNSYNEQFF
>TRBJ2-3|.|TRBV7-3|.
TGTGCCAGCAGCTTATGGGCCGACGGATCCACAGATACGCAGTATTTT
CASSLWADGSTDTQYF
>TRBJ2-3|.|TRBV24-1|.
TGTGCCACCAGTGATCGCGGGTATGCAGATACGCAGTATTTT
CATSDRGYADTQYF
>TRBJ2-1|.|TRBV15|TRBD2
TGTGCCACCAGCAGGGAATCAGGGAGGGGATCCTACAATGAGCAGTTCTTC
CATSRESGRGSYNEQFF
>TRBJ2-7|.|TRBV10-1|TRBD2
TGCGCCAGCAGTGGACTAGCGGGAACCCCCTACGAGCAGTACTTC
CASSGLAGTPYEQYF
>TRBJ2-7|.|TRBV18|.
TGTGCCAGCTCACCCGGGACTGGAATCTACGAGCAGTACTTC
CASSPGTGIYEQYF
>TRBJ1-1|.|TRBV2|.
TGTGCCAGCAGTGGTTACAGAGAGAACACTGAAGCTTTCTTT
CASSGYRENTEAFF
>TRBJ2-5|.|TRBV20-1|TRBD2
TGCAGTGCTAGACCGGGACTAGCGGGGGGGTACCAAGAGACCCAGTACTTC
CSARPGLAGGYQETQYF
>TRBJ2-7|.|TRBV12-3/TRBV12-4|.
TGTGCCAGCAGTATTTCGCCAGGAGCCTACGAGCAGTACTTC
CASSISPGAYEQYF
>TRBJ2-7|.|TRBV20-1|.
TGCAGTGCTAGAATAATCGGGCCTAGCTCCTACGAGCAGTACTTC
CSARIIGPSSYEQYF
>TRBJ2-1|once|TRBV19|.
TGTGCCAGTAACTCACGGGCCAGCTCCTACAATGAGCAGTTCTTC
CASNSRASSYNEQFF
>TRBJ2-7|.|TRBV19|TRBD2
TGTGCCAGTACTTCGAGCGGGAGTGGTAGCGAGCAGTACTTC
CASTSSGSGSEQYF
>TRBJ2-2|.|TRBV11-2|.
TGTGCCAGCAGCTTAACGGCAACCACCGGGGAGCTGTTTTTT
CASSLTATTGELFF
>TRBJ2-6|.|TRBV3-1|.
TGTGCCAGCAGGGGCGGGGCACACTCTGGGGCCAACGTCCTGACTTTC
CASRGGAHSGANVLTF
>TRBJ2-3|.|TRBV29-1|TRBD1
TGCAGCGTTAACGATTTAAGACAGGGGGCGCGAACAGATACGCAGTATTTT
CSVNDLRQGARTDTQYF
>TRBJ1-5|.|TRBV15|TRBD1
TGTGCCACCAGCAGATTGACAGGGGATTATAGCAATCAGCCCCAGCATTTT
CATSRLTGDYSNQPQHF
>TRBJ1-1|.|TRBV7-9|.
TGTGCCAGCAGCTATAATGAGGGCACTGAAGCTTTCTTT
CASSYNEGTEAFF
>TRBJ2-7|.|TRBV6-6|TRBD1
TGTGCCAGCAGTTACCCCCGGACAGGGAATACCTACGAGCAGTACTTC
CASSYPRTGNTYEQYF
>TRBJ1-1|.|TRBV9|.
TGTGCCAGCAGCGTAGAGGCCAGTGGGACTGAAGCTTTCTTT
CASSVEASGTEAFF
>TRBJ2-1|.|TRBV4-2|.
TGTGCCAGCAGCCAAGACGAGTCAGGAGGCCTTGCACTGGGGAATGAGCAGTTCTTC
CASSQDESGGLALGNEQFF
>TRBJ2-6|.|TRBV7-8|.
TGTGCCAGCCTAGGCTGGCGGTTGAGCTCTGGGGCCAACGTCCTGACTTTC
CASLGWRLSSGANVLTF
>TRBJ2-1|.|TRBV7-6|TRBD2
TGTGCCAGCAGCTTCCGACTAGCGGGAGTTGGGAATGAGCAGTTCTTC
CASSFRLAGVGNEQFF